This TCR beta chain was obtained from a study of blood T cells in healthy people across ages. This clonotype was seen only a few times. Germline CDR1 SEHNR, CDR2 FQNEAQ (reference sequence). The V and J ends lost 5 bases and 0 bases respectively, with 22 bases between them. CDR3 length equals 19 residues. With a J-beta primer mix and a sample-barcoded 5' primer, a second PCR ran about 7 to 11 cycles. In TCRdb, the 5' RACE reads were re-called with MiXCR into one record per CDR3 protein. In the table there are about 800,000 distinct CDR3 sequences, more than 20% of which are singletons. The data also belong to a second study, concerning T cells of mothers and their children. Per that paper: Each mother yielded more than 9.5 million TCR beta CDR3 reads. Each child yielded around 2.9 million reads. Normalized overlap was always slightly, never significantly, higher in related than unrelated mother-child pairs.

The material sequenced was blood. The rearrangement uses TRBV7-9 and TRBJ1-4; no reliable D call. This clonotype was obtained from a boy aged 5 to 17 in good health. The CDR3 DNA reads as TGTGCCAGCAGCCCGTTTGGACCAGCCTCTTTTGCAACTAATGAAAAACTGTTTTTT. Translated, it gives CASSPFGPASFATNEKLFF. Combining the CDR3 with reference TRBV7-9 and TRBJ1-4 gives the whole variable domain DTGVSQNPRHKITKRGQNVTFRCDPISEHNRLYWYRQTLGQGPEFLTYFQNEAQLEKSRLLSDRFSAERPKGSFSTLEIQRTEQGDSAMYLCASSPFGPASFATNEKLFFGSGTQLSVL.